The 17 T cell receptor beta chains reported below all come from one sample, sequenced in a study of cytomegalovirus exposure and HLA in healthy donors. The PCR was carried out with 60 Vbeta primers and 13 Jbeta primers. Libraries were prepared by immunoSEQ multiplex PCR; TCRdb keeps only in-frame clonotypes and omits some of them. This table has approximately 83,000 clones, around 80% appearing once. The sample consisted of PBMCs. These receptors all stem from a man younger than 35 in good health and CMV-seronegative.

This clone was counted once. The CDR3 region has the DNA TGTGCCAGCAGCTTGTCCAGGGGGACCCAGTACTTC. This gives the protein CASSLSRGTQYF. The chain couples TRBV5-5 to TRBJ2-5; possibly TRBD1 for D (6 bases). The CDR3 spans 12 residues. Germline V CDR1 and CDR2: SGHKS, YYEKEE (reference sequence). Trimming shortened V by 1 base and J by 7 bases, and 8 bases separated the two germline ends.

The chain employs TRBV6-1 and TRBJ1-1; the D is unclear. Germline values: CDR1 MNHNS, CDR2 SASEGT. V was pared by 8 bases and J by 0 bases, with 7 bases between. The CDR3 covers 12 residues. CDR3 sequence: CASQVLNTEAFF. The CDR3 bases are TGTGCCAGCCAGGTCTTGAACACTGAAGCTTTCTTT.

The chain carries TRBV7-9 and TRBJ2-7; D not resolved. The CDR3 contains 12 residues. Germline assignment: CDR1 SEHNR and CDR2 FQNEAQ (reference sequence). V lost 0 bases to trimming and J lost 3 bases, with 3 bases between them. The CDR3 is CASSLARYEQYF. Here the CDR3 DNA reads TGTGCCAGCAGCTTAGCGCGCTACGAGCAGTACTTC.

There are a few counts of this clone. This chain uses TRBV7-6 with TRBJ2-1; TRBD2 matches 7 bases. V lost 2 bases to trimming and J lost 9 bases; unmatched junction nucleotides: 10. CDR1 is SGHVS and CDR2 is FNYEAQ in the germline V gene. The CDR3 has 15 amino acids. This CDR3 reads CASSLFGGGPTEQFF. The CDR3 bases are TGTGCCAGCAGCTTATTTGGCGGGGGTCCAACTGAGCAGTTCTTC.

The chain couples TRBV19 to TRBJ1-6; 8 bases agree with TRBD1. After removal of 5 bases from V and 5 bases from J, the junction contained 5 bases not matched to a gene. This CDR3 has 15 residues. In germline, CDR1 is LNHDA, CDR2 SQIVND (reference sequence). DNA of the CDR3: TGTGCCAGTAGTTTTGGACAGGGCCATAATTCACCCCTCCACTTT. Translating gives CASSFGQGHNSPLHF.

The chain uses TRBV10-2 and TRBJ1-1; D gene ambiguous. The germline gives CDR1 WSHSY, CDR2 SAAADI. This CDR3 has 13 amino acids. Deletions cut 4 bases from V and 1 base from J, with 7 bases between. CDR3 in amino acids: CASSVLKNTEAFF. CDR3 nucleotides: TGCGCCAGCAGTGTACTAAAGAACACTGAAGCTTTCTTT.

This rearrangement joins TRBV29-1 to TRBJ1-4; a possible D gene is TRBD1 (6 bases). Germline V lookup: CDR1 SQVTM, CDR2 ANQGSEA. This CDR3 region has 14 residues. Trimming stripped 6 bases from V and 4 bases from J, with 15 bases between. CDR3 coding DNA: TGCAGCGTCGGAGGGGGGGCCCATAATGAAAAACTGTTTTTT. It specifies CSVGGGAHNEKLFF.

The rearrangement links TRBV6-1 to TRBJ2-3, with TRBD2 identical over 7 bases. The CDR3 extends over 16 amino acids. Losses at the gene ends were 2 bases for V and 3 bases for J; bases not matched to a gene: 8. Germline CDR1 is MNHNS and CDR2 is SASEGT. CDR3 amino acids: CASSERLRGGTDTQYF. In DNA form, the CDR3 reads TGTGCCAGCAGTGAAAGATTAAGGGGAGGGACAGATACGCAGTATTTT.

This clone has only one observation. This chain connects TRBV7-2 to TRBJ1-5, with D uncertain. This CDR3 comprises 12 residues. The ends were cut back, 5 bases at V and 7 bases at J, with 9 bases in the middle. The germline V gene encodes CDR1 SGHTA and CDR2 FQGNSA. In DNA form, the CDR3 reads TGTGCCAGCAGCCCCCCCGGGCAGCCCCAGCATTTT. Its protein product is CASSPPGQPQHF.

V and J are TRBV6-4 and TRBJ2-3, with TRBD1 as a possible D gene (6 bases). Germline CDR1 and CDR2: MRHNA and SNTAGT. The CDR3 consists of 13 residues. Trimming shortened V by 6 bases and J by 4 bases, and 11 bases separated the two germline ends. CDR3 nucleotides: TGTGCCAGCAGCCAGGGGCCTCCAGATACGCAGTATTTT. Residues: CASSQGPPDTQYF.

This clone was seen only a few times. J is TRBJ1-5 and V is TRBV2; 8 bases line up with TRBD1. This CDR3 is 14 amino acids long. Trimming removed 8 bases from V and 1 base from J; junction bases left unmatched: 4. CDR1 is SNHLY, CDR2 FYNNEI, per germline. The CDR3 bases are TGTGCCAGCCGGACAGGGATGAGCAATCAGCCCCAGCATTTT. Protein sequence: CASRTGMSNQPQHF.

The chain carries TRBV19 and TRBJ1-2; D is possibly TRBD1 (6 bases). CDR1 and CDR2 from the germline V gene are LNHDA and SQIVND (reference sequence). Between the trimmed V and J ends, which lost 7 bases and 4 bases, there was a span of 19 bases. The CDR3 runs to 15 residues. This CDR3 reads CASNPGGAWVYGYTF. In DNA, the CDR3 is TGTGCCAGTAATCCGGGGGGGGCCTGGGTCTATGGCTACACCTTC.

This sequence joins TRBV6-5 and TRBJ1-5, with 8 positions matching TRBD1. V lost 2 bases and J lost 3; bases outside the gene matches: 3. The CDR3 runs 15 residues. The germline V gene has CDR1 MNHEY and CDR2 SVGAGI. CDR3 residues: CASSYAGGVNQPQHF. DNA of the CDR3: TGTGCCAGCAGTTACGCAGGGGGCGTCAATCAGCCCCAGCATTTT.

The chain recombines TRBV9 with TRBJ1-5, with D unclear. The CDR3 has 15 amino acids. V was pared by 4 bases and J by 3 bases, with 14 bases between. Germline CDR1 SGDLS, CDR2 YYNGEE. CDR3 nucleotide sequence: TGTGCCAGCAGCCTCGACGCGGCGGACAATCAGCCCCAGCATTTT. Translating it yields CASSLDAADNQPQHF. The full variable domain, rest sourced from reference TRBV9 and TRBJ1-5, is DSGVTQTPKHLITATGQRVTLRCSPRSGDLSVYWYQQSLDQGLQFLIQYYNGEERAKGNILERFSAQQFPDLHSELNLSSLELGDSALYFCASSLDAADNQPQHFGDGTRLSIL.

CDR3 sequence (DNA): TGCGCCAGCAGCCAGAGAGGGGGGGTAAACTCTGGAAACACCATATATTTT. Translation: CASSQRGGVNSGNTIYF. This rearrangement joins TRBV4-1 to TRBJ1-3; D is perhaps TRBD1 (6 bases). V was clipped by 3 bases and J by 0 bases, with 15 bases between them. Per the germline V gene, CDR1 is MGHRA and CDR2 is YSYEKL. The CDR3 runs to 17 residues.

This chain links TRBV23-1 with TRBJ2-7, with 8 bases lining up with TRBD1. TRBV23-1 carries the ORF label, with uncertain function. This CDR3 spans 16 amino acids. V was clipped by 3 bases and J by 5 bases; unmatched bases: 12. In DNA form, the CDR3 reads TGCGCCAGCAGTCATCCTTCGGACAGGGAATCTCACGAGCAGTACTTC. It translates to CASSHPSDRESHEQYF.

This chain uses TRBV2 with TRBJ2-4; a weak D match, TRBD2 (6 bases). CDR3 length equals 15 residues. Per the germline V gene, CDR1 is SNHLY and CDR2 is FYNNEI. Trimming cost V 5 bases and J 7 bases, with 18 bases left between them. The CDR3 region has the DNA TGTGCCAGCAGTAGAGCCAGGAGGGTTCGGAACATTCAGTACTTC. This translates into CASSRARRVRNIQYF.